This entry lists 6 T cell receptor beta chains sequenced from one sample in a study of T cell responses to AZD1222 COVID-19 vaccine. Profiled with immunoSEQ multiplex PCR; TCRdb holds only in-frame clones, not every one. The data contain under 140,000 clones, about four fifths of them singletons. This specimen consisted of peripheral blood, obtained on day 0 of AZD1222 vaccination. The receptors here all came from an adult in good health.

The chain recombines TRBV18 with TRBJ2-2, with D unresolved. Trimming pared 2 bases from V and 3 bases from J, leaving 10 bases between. Germline V lookup: CDR1 KGHSH, CDR2 LQKENI. The CDR3 is 15 amino acids. This chain's CDR3 is CASSPSRAYTGELFF. DNA of the CDR3: TGTGCCAGCTCACCATCCCGGGCCTACACCGGGGAGCTGTTTTTT. Variable domain in full (rest from reference TRBV18 and TRBJ2-2): NAGVMQNPRHLVRRRGQEARLRCSPMKGHSHVYWYRQLPEEGLKFMVYLQKENIIDESGMPKERFSAEFPKEGPSILRIQQVVRGDSAAYFCASSPSRAYTGELFFGEGSRLTVL.

The chain joins TRBV5-6 to TRBJ2-7; D unresolved. V dropped 10 bases and J dropped 0 bases, with 14 bases sitting between them. CDR3 length equals 13 residues. Germline V gives CDR1 SGHDT, CDR2 YYEEEE. The CDR3 bases are TGTGCCTCCCGAGAGGTTCACTCCTACGAGCAGTACTTC. Translation gives CASREVHSYEQYF.

The rearrangement links TRBV15 to TRBJ1-5; 7 nucleotides match TRBD1. The CDR3 loop spans 17 amino acids. Germline CDR1 and CDR2: LNHNV and YYDKDF (reference sequence). J lost 0 bases, V lost 1 base, and 6 bases had no gene match. The CDR3 spells CATSRGQGGHSNQPQHF. The CDR3 DNA follows: TGTGCCACCAGCAGAGGACAAGGGGGCCATAGCAATCAGCCCCAGCATTTT.

This chain links TRBV7-7 with TRBJ1-6; the match to TRBD1 covers 11 bases. The CDR3 extends over 14 amino acids. With V trimmed by 7 bases and J by 6 bases, 2 bases remained unmatched. Germline CDR1 and CDR2: SSHAT and FNYEAQ (reference sequence). Here the CDR3 reads CASNGQGANSPLHF. As DNA, the CDR3 is TGTGCCAGCAATGGACAGGGGGCTAATTCACCCCTCCACTTT. The whole variable domain, filled in from reference TRBV7-7 and TRBJ1-6, reads GAGVSQSPRYKVTKRGQDVTLRCDPISSHATLYWYQQALGQGPEFLTYFNYEAQPDKSGLPSDRFSAERPEGSISTLTIQRTEQRDSAMYRCASNGQGANSPLHFGNGTRLTVT.

The J gene is TRBJ1-6, the V gene TRBV9; maybe TRBD1 (5 bases). Per the germline V gene, CDR1 is SGDLS and CDR2 is YYNGEE. CDR3 length: 14 residues. Trimming shortened V by 0 bases and J by 4 bases, and 5 bases separated the two germline ends. DNA for the CDR3: TGTGCCAGCAGCGTAGCAGGGTATAATTCACCCCTCCACTTT. Amino acid sequence: CASSVAGYNSPLHF.

The chain combines TRBV7-2 with TRBJ2-7, with 13 bases that match TRBD2. Looked up from germline, CDR1 is SGHTA and CDR2 is FQGNSA. V lost 5 bases, J lost 1 base, and 5 bases stayed unmatched. CDR3 size: 16 residues. In nucleotides, the CDR3 is TGTGCCAGCAGCCGCGAACTAGCGGGGGGGTCCTACGAGCAGTACTTC. This gives the protein CASSRELAGGSYEQYF.